This T cell receptor (beta chain) was sequenced during a study of blood T cell repertoires in COVID-19 (TCRdb year 2020). For context, the study as a whole: The collaborator samples originated in the United States, Italy and Spain and spanned the acute and convalescent phases of COVID-19. The material from the prospective study consisted of cDNA or gDNA derived from T cells, B-cell-depleted T cells, or PBMCs. Subjects who had been exposed to COVID-19, were actively infected with it, or had recovered from it provided the deeply sampled blood TCRbeta repertoires that made up the dataset. The repertoires were made available in a free public database intended to serve as a resource for research on the immune response to SARS-CoV-2. The samples were drawn from the first 160 participants of the ongoing ImmuneRACE study and from about 1,200 subjects provided by 6 global collaborators. Nearly every sample came with metadata listing a de-identified subject ID, COVID-19 status, age in years and sex. Where available, HLA class I and class II types were taken from metadata supplied by the sample provider and were not determined by assay-based typing. Overall study results and their limits: The quantity of clinical and demographic metadata differed by source and by participant and was supplied without curation.

The immunoSEQ Assay, a bias-controlled multiplex PCR, was used to amplify TCRbeta CDR3 regions from genomic DNA. As for the original processing: The number of nucleated cells in each sample was estimated from the amplification of reference gene primers within the assay. To quantify the absolute abundance of each unique TCRbeta CDR3 rearrangement, sequence reads were collapsed and filtered. For each sample, productive Simpson clonality was calculated by taking the square root of Simpson's diversity index across productive rearrangements. TCRdb stores this immuneACCESS table with in-frame sequences only. Part of the clones is absent; in the studies checked, under half of the shortfall reflects unresolved V genes, and no reason is known for the rest. V and J calls and clone size are copied from that table; D and trimming were computed from the DNA. The sample yields approximately 260,000 clones; 80% to 90% were counted once. The biggest ten clones account for approximately 9.9% of the sample.

Sequences SGHRS (CDR1) and YFSETQ (CDR2) are obtained from the germline V gene. V lost 0 bases and J lost 4 bases, and the count of bases not matched to a germline gene is 10. The CDR3 has 17 amino acids, counting the end cysteine and phenylalanine. Of all the DNA, just the CDR3 is kept, 51 bases in frame from base 1. Whole blood was collected in K2EDTA tubes by collaborating institutions according to the institutions' own protocols. For TCRbeta analysis, collaborators shipped samples in one of three forms: frozen whole blood, isolated PBMCs, or DNA extracted from either of those sample types. Comment on this clone: Its cognate antigen has yet to be identified. Base qualities are not provided; no much larger clone lies one nucleotide away.

The sample comprised peripheral blood. The origin of this receptor is an older woman with acute or convalescent COVID-19. The chain links TRBV5-1 with TRBJ2-1; 7 central nucleotides agree with TRBD1. The DNA sequence is as follows: TGCGCCAGCAGCTTGGTCCCCAGACAGGGCGTATACAATGAGCAGTTCTTC. This codes for CASSLVPRQGVYNEQFF.